This T cell receptor beta chain was observed in a study of cytomegalovirus exposure and HLA in healthy donors. Both 60 Vbeta primers and 13 Jbeta primers went into the PCR. The repertoire was sequenced with immunoSEQ multiplex PCR; TCRdb's copy has only in-frame clones and lacks some. The sample lists about 190,000 clones, approximately 78% seen once, with roughly 0.73% in the top ten. Germline V CDR1 and CDR2: ENHRY, SYGVKD. Between the trimmed V and J ends, which lost 4 bases and 7 bases, there was a span of 16 bases. The CDR3 runs 15 residues. The sequencing input was PBMCs. The genes are TRBV10-3 and TRBJ2-2; the D gene is possibly TRBD2 (5 bases). The TCR originated in a woman under 30 in good health and CMV-seronegative. The CDR3 DNA follows: TGTGCCATCAGTGGGATGAGCGGCACGGGCGGGGAGCTGTTTTTT. This gives the protein CAISGMSGTGGELFF.